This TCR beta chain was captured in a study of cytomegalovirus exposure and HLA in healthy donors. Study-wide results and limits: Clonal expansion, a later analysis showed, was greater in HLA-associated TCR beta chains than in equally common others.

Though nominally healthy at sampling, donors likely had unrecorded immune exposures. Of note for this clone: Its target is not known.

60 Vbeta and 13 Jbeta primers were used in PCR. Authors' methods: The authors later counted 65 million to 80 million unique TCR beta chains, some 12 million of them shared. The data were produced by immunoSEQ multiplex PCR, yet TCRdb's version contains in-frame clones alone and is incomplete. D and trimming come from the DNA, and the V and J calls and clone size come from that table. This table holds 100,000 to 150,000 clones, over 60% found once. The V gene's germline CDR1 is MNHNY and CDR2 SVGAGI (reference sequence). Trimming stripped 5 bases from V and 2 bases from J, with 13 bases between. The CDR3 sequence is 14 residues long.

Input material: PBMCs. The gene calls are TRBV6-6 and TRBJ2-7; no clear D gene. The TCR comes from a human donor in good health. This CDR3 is CASSRDRVAYEQYF. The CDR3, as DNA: TGTGCCAGCAGTCGCGACCGGGTCGCCTACGAGCAGTACTTC.